These T cell receptor beta chains were read from a single sample in a study of blood T cells in healthy people across ages. From the 5' RACE reads, TCRdb called clonotypes with MiXCR, one entry per CDR3 protein. This sample carries roughly 1,800,000 distinct CDR3 sequences, roughly 49% of them seen once, and the ten largest clones take 2.1%. Sequenced material: blood. Receptors originate from a woman between 40 and 55 years old in good health. The CDR3 runs from the conserved cysteine through the conserved F or W. D genes are given only for firm matches. Expanded clones get a size class; other rows say once, few or many, or leave the size out.

J: TRBJ2-5; V: TRBV7-2; size: few; length: 16; D: .; DNA: TGTGCCAGCAGCCTCGCCGGGATCCTAGCTCAAGAGACCCAGTACTTC; CDR3: CASSLAGILAQETQYF
J: TRBJ2-7; V: TRBV4-3; size: .; length: 13; D: .; DNA: TGCGCCAGCAGCCAAATTGTCGGGCGGGAGCAGTACTTC; CDR3: CASSQIVGREQYF
J: TRBJ1-6; V: TRBV20-1; size: .; length: 15; D: .; DNA: TGCAGTGCTAGAGATCGGGGGGATAATAATTCACCCCTCCACTTT; CDR3: CSARDRGDNNSPLHF
J: TRBJ2-4; V: TRBV20-1; size: .; length: 11; D: .; DNA: TGCAGTGCTTCAGCCAAAAACATTCAGTACTTC; CDR3: CSASAKNIQYF
J: TRBJ2-7; V: TRBV7-2; size: many; length: 13; D: .; DNA: TGTGCCAGCAGCTTAGTCACAGGCTACGAGCAGTACTTC; CDR3: CASSLVTGYEQYF
J: TRBJ2-1; V: TRBV7-3; size: .; length: 12; D: .; DNA: TGTGCCAGCAGCTTAAGCGCCTCAGAGCAGTTCTTC; CDR3: CASSLSASEQFF
J: TRBJ1-6; V: TRBV2; size: .; length: 13; D: TRBD1; DNA: TGTGCCAGCTTGGGGACAGGTCAATCACCCCTCCACTTT; CDR3: CASLGTGQSPLHF
J: TRBJ2-5; V: TRBV6-1; size: few; length: 13; D: .; DNA: TGTGCCAGCAGTGAAGTGGGTCGCGAGACCCAGTACTTC; CDR3: CASSEVGRETQYF
J: TRBJ2-1; V: TRBV6-1; size: .; length: 14; D: .; DNA: TGTGCCAGCAGCAGGGAATTGACCCCCAATGAGCAGTTCTTC; CDR3: CASSRELTPNEQFF
J: TRBJ1-4; V: TRBV11-2; size: few; length: 14; D: .; DNA: TGTGCCAGCAGCTATACACCAACTAATGAAAAACTGTTTTTT; CDR3: CASSYTPTNEKLFF
J: TRBJ1-6; V: TRBV5-1; size: .; length: 17; D: TRBD1; DNA: TGCGCCAGCAGCTTAGGGGACAGCGAGCCGTATAATTCACCCCTCCACTTT; CDR3: CASSLGDSEPYNSPLHF
J: TRBJ1-4; V: TRBV7-2; size: .; length: 17; D: .; DNA: TGTGCCAGCAGCTACGGGACGCGCCGACGGGGTAATGAAAAACTGTTTTTT; CDR3: CASSYGTRRRGNEKLFF
J: TRBJ2-7; V: TRBV7-8; size: .; length: 14; D: .; DNA: TGTGCCAGCAGCTTCAACAGGGATCCCTACGAGCAGTACTTC; CDR3: CASSFNRDPYEQYF
J: TRBJ2-5; V: TRBV6-2/TRBV6-3; size: .; length: 17; D: TRBD2; DNA: TGTGCCAGCAGTTACTGGACGCGGGGGGTCCCTCAAGAGACCCAGTACTTC; CDR3: CASSYWTRGVPQETQYF
J: TRBJ2-6; V: TRBV29-1; size: .; length: 13; D: .; DNA: TGCAGCCCCTTCTTCTCTGGGGCCAACGTCCTGACTTTC; CDR3: CSPFFSGANVLTF
J: TRBJ1-2; V: TRBV7-2; size: .; length: 15; D: .; DNA: TGTGCCAGCAGCTTTTCAACAGGAGCGAACTATGGCTACACCTTC; CDR3: CASSFSTGANYGYTF
J: TRBJ1-6; V: TRBV4-1; size: .; length: 15; D: TRBD1; DNA: TGCGCCAGCAGCAGATGGGACAGGGGGTATTCACCCCTCCACTTT; CDR3: CASSRWDRGYSPLHF
J: TRBJ2-3; V: TRBV4-3; size: once; length: 15; D: TRBD1; DNA: TGCGCCAGCAGGACCGGGACAGGGGTCGGTGATACGCAGTATTTT; CDR3: CASRTGTGVGDTQYF
J: TRBJ1-1; V: TRBV12-3/TRBV12-4; size: few; length: 14; D: TRBD1; DNA: TGTGCCAGCAGTTTAGCTGGACAGGGTATGGAAGCTTTCTTT; CDR3: CASSLAGQGMEAFF
J: TRBJ2-3; V: TRBV20-1; size: .; length: 14; D: .; DNA: TGCAGTGCTAGCCGTGGTCTGAGCACAGATACGCAGTATTTT; CDR3: CSASRGLSTDTQYF
J: TRBJ2-1; V: TRBV6-6; size: .; length: 12; D: .; DNA: TGTGCCAGCAGTTACTGGGAGGATGAGCAGTTCTTC; CDR3: CASSYWEDEQFF
J: TRBJ2-5; V: TRBV20-1; size: .; length: 14; D: TRBD1; DNA: TGCAGTGCTAATCGTGACAGGGTCCAAGAGACCCAGTACTTC; CDR3: CSANRDRVQETQYF
J: TRBJ2-1; V: TRBV20-1; size: .; length: 13; D: TRBD1; DNA: TGCAGTGCTAGTGGGAACAGGGGTAATGAGCAGTTCTTC; CDR3: CSASGNRGNEQFF
J: TRBJ1-1; V: TRBV9; size: .; length: 14; D: .; DNA: TGTGCCAGCACCCTTAGAGCTGGGAACACTGAAGCTTTCTTT; CDR3: CASTLRAGNTEAFF
J: TRBJ2-5; V: TRBV29-1; size: few; length: 14; D: TRBD1; DNA: TGCAGCAAGCGAACCGGGACAGGGGGGGAGACCCAGTACTTC; CDR3: CSKRTGTGGETQYF
J: TRBJ2-1; V: TRBV7-7; size: .; length: 13; D: .; DNA: TGTGCTAGCAGCGATGGGGAGGGGGAGACCCAGTTCTTC; CDR3: CASSDGEGETQFF
J: TRBJ2-7; V: TRBV7-2; size: .; length: 17; D: .; DNA: TGTGCCAGCAGCTCCCCAGGGGCGGCTGACCTCTCGGGCGAGCAGTACTTC; CDR3: CASSSPGAADLSGEQYF
J: TRBJ2-1; V: TRBV7-2; size: .; length: 16; D: TRBD2; DNA: TGTGCCAGCACCAGAGGGGAGCGGGGGGCCCTCAGTGAGCAGTTCTTC; CDR3: CASTRGERGALSEQFF
J: TRBJ2-1; V: TRBV9; size: few; length: 14; D: .; DNA: TGTGCCAGCAGCGTTTACGCTTCCTACAATGAGCAGTTCTTC; CDR3: CASSVYASYNEQFF
J: TRBJ2-7; V: TRBV15; size: .; length: 16; D: .; DNA: TGTGCCACCAGCAGAGTGGACGCAGGGTTCGGCTACGAGCAGTACTTC; CDR3: CATSRVDAGFGYEQYF
J: TRBJ2-3; V: TRBV2; size: .; length: 15; D: TRBD1; DNA: TGTGCCAGCAGGAGACAGGGAATCCGGGGAGATACGCAGTATTTT; CDR3: CASRRQGIRGDTQYF
J: TRBJ2-1; V: TRBV7-3; size: .; length: 17; D: TRBD2; DNA: TGTGCCAGCAGCTCCATTAGCGGGGGGGCCAATTCGAATGAGCAGTTCTTC; CDR3: CASSSISGGANSNEQFF
J: TRBJ2-5; V: TRBV6-2/TRBV6-3; size: few; length: 14; D: .; DNA: TGTGCCAGCAGTTACGCAACTAGACGTGAGACCCAGTACTTC; CDR3: CASSYATRRETQYF
J: TRBJ1-2; V: TRBV9; size: .; length: 11; D: .; DNA: TGTGCCAGCAGCACACGGAATGGCTACACCTTC; CDR3: CASSTRNGYTF
J: TRBJ2-7; V: TRBV5-1; size: once; length: 18; D: TRBD2; DNA: TGCGCCAGCAGCTTAGCGACCAGACTAGCGGGGGGGCGTAATGAGCAGTACTTC; CDR3: CASSLATRLAGGRNEQYF
J: TRBJ2-7; V: TRBV7-2; size: .; length: 14; D: TRBD2; DNA: TGTGCCAGCAGCGTGACTAGCGGGGGGGCCGCGCAGTACTTC; CDR3: CASSVTSGGAAQYF
J: TRBJ1-6; V: TRBV20-1; size: once; length: 17; D: .; DNA: TGCAGTGCCCTTACTACGGTACGTGGATCGATGGAATCACCCCCCCACTTT; CDR3: CSALTTVRGSMESPPHF
J: TRBJ2-1; V: TRBV9; size: .; length: 19; D: TRBD2; DNA: TGTGCCAGCAGCGTAGTAGGGACTAGCGGGGGAAACCTCTACAATAAGCAGTTCTTC; CDR3: CASSVVGTSGGNLYNKQFF
J: TRBJ2-1; V: TRBV29-1; size: .; length: 13; D: TRBD1; DNA: TGCAGCTCGGATAGAGACAGGGGCAATGAGCAGTTCTTC; CDR3: CSSDRDRGNEQFF
J: TRBJ1-5; V: TRBV7-2; size: .; length: 14; D: .; DNA: TGTGCCAGCAGTAACCGGGCCCCGAATCAGCCCCAGCATTTT; CDR3: CASSNRAPNQPQHF
J: TRBJ2-3; V: TRBV29-1; size: .; length: 11; D: .; DNA: TGCAGCGTTGAAGAACAGTATACGCAGTATTTT; CDR3: CSVEEQYTQYF
J: TRBJ1-2; V: TRBV5-1; size: .; length: 11; D: .; DNA: TGCGCCAGCAGCCTCCATGACCACTACACCTTC; CDR3: CASSLHDHYTF
J: TRBJ2-1; V: TRBV28; size: .; length: 17; D: TRBD2; DNA: TGTGCCAGCAGTTACCGAGCGGGGGGCCGGTCCTACAATGAGCAGTTCTTC; CDR3: CASSYRAGGRSYNEQFF
J: TRBJ2-5; V: TRBV20-1; size: .; length: 16; D: .; DNA: TGCAGTGCTAGAGATTCCCGGGGCGGGTGGGTAGAGACCCAGTACTTC; CDR3: CSARDSRGGWVETQYF
J: TRBJ2-5; V: TRBV3-1; size: once; length: 15; D: .; DNA: TGTGCCAGCAGCCAAGATGTTAGCGGCAAAGAGACCCAGTACTTC; CDR3: CASSQDVSGKETQYF
J: TRBJ2-1; V: TRBV6-4; size: .; length: 19; D: .; DNA: TGTGCCAGCAGTGTCCTACCTACAGGGTTGCAAGTCTCCTACAATGAGCAGTTCTTC; CDR3: CASSVLPTGLQVSYNEQFF
J: TRBJ2-7; V: TRBV20-1; size: few; length: 15; D: .; DNA: TGCAGTGCCCCTCTGGGGGCAGGGAGAGCCTACGAGCAGTACTTC; CDR3: CSAPLGAGRAYEQYF
J: TRBJ2-1; V: TRBV2; size: .; length: 13; D: .; DNA: TGTGCCAGCAGGGAGGACCAGGCCAATGAGCAGTTCTTC; CDR3: CASREDQANEQFF
J: TRBJ2-7; V: TRBV29-1; size: many; length: 15; D: TRBD1; DNA: TGCAGCGTTGAAGGACAGGGGGTCTACTCCTACGAGCAGTACTTC; CDR3: CSVEGQGVYSYEQYF
J: TRBJ2-7; V: TRBV10-1; size: .; length: 13; D: .; DNA: TGCGCCAGCAGTGACAGGTTCTCCTACGAGCAGTACTTC; CDR3: CASSDRFSYEQYF
J: TRBJ2-5; V: TRBV28; size: .; length: 13; D: .; DNA: TGTGCCAGCAGTTTCCGGGTCACAGAGACCCAGTACTTC; CDR3: CASSFRVTETQYF
J: TRBJ2-5; V: TRBV13; size: .; length: 14; D: .; DNA: TGTGCCAGCAGCTTAGGCCCAGATACGGAGACCCAGTACTTC; CDR3: CASSLGPDTETQYF
J: TRBJ2-4; V: TRBV20-1; size: few; length: 12; D: TRBD1; DNA: TGCAGTGCTAGACGGGACAGTGCCATTCAGTACTTC; CDR3: CSARRDSAIQYF
J: TRBJ2-7; V: TRBV25-1; size: many; length: 11; D: .; DNA: TGTGCCAGCAGTGAATTGGGCGAGCAGTACTTC; CDR3: CASSELGEQYF